This TCR beta chain appears in the sequencing data of a study of cytomegalovirus exposure and HLA in healthy donors. Study-wide points: The classifier was said to identify cytomegalovirus status with high specificity and sensitivity. On later analysis, the bulk of CMV-associated TCR beta chains appeared to be HLA-restricted. It was reported that TCR beta sequences correctly inferred the HLA-A and HLA-B alleles for most subjects.

In regard to this clone: Its antigen is as yet unknown.

Primers included in the PCR were 60 Vbeta and 13 Jbeta primers. Assay: immunoSEQ multiplex PCR; the TCRdb copy retains only in-frame clones and omits some. The table shows over 150,000 clones, with approximately 81% occurring only once. The length of the CDR3 is 14 residues. Per the germline V gene, CDR1 is LNHDA and CDR2 is SQIVND (reference sequence). V shed 5 bases and J shed 6 bases, with 14 bases lying between them. The receptor comes from a woman aged 30 to 39 in good health and CMV-seropositive. The rearrangement links TRBV19 to TRBJ2-1; D is possibly TRBD2 (7 bases). The sample comprised PBMCs. The CDR3 reads CASSYGGPANEQFF. In nucleotides, the CDR3 is TGTGCCAGTAGTTACGGGGGGCCTGCCAATGAGCAGTTCTTC. The full variable domain, completed using reference TRBV19 and TRBJ2-1, is DGGITQSPKYLFRKEGQNVTLSCEQNLNHDAMYWYRQDPGQGLRLIYYSQIVNDFQKGDIAEGYSVSREKKESFPLTVTSAQKNPTAFYLCASSYGGPANEQFFGPGTRLTVL.